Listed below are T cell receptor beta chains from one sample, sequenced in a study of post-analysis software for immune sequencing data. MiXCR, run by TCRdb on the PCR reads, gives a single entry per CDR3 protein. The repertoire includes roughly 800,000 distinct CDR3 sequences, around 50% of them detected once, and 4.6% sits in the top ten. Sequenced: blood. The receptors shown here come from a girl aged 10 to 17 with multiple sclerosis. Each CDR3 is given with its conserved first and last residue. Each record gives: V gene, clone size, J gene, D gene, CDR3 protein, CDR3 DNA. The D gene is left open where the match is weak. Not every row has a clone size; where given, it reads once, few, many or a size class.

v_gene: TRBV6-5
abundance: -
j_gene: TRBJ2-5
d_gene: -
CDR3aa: CASSYSRARLQTQYF
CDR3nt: TGTGCCAGCAGTTATAGCAGAGCCCGGTTACAGACCCAGTACTTC

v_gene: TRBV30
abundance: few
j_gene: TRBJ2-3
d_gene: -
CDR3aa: CAWSPGGSDTQYF
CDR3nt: TGTGCCTGGAGTCCCGGGGGATCGGATACGCAGTATTTT

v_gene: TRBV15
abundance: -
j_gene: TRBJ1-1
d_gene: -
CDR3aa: CATSRLTGMNTEAFF
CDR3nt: TGTGCCACCAGCAGGTTGACCGGCATGAACACTGAAGCTTTCTTT

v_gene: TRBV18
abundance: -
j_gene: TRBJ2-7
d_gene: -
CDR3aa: CASSPSTGTEQYF
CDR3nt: TGTGCCAGCTCACCATCGACAGGTACCGAGCAGTACTTC

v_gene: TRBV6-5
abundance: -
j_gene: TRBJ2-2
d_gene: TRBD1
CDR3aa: CASSYSATGTNTGELFF
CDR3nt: TGTGCCAGCAGTTACTCGGCGACAGGGACGAACACCGGGGAGCTGTTTTTT

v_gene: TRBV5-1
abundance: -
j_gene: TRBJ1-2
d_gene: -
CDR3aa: CASSLWTVWGYTF
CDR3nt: TGCGCCAGCAGCTTGTGGACGGTCTGGGGCTACACCTTC

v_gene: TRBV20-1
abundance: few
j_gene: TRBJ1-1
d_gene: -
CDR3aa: CSATPDGNTEAFF
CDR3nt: TGCAGTGCAACCCCGGACGGGAACACTGAAGCTTTCTTT

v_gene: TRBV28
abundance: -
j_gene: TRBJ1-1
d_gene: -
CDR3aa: CASKPRGGRPEAFF
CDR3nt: TGTGCCAGCAAACCCCGGGGAGGGCGCCCTGAAGCTTTCTTT

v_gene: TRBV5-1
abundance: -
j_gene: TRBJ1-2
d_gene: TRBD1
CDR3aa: CASSLGGDRAGGYTF
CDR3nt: TGCGCCAGCAGCTTGGGGGGCGACAGGGCCGGCGGCTACACTTTC

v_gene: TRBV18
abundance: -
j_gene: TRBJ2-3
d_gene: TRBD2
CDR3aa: CASSPSGSGGDTQYF
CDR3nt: TGTGCCAGCTCACCAAGCGGGAGTGGAGGAGATACGCAGTATTTT

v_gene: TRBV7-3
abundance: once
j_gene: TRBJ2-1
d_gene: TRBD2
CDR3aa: CASSSGTSGGRGPNEQFF
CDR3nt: TGTGCCAGCAGTTCCGGGACTAGCGGGGGGAGAGGGCCCAATGAGCAGTTCTTC

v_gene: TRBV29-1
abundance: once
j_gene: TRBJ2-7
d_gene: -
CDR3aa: CSVLSGTAASYEQYF
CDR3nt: TGCAGCGTCCTCAGTGGTACAGCTGCCTCCTACGAGCAGTACTTC

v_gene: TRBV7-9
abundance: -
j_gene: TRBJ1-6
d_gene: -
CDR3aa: CASSIGTVDNSPLHF
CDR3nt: TGTGCCAGCAGCATAGGGACCGTAGATAATTCACCCCTCCACTTT

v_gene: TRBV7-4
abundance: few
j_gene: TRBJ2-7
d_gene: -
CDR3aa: CASDDFRSYEQYF
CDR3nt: TGTGCCAGCGATGATTTTCGGTCCTACGAGCAGTACTTC

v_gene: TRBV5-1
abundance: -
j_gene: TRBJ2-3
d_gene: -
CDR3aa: CASSGRRTDFTPDTQYF
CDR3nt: TGCGCCAGCAGCGGAAGACGAACAGATTTTACGCCAGATACGCAGTATTTT

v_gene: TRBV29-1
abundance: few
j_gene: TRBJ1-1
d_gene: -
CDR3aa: CSVETVTEAFF
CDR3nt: TGCAGCGTTGAAACCGTCACTGAAGCTTTCTTT

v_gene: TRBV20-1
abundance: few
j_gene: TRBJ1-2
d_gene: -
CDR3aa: CSARDGREYGYTF
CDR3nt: TGCAGTGCTAGAGATGGCAGGGAATATGGCTACACCTTC

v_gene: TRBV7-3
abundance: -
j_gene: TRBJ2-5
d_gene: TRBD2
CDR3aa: CASSPLGLKRGTEETQYF
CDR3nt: TGTGCCAGCAGCCCGCTTGGGCTTAAGCGGGGGACTGAGGAGACCCAGTACTTC

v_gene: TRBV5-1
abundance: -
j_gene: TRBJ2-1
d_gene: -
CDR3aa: CASSLHSYNEQFF
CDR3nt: TGCGCCAGCAGCTTACACTCCTACAATGAGCAGTTCTTC

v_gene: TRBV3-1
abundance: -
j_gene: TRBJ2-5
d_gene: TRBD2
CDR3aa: CASSQEFSGGPGEQYF
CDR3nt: TGTGCCAGCAGCCAAGAATTCTCGGGAGGGCCGGGAGAGCAGTACTTC

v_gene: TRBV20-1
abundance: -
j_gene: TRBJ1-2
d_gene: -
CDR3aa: CSASSTPSGSYGYTF
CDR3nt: TGCAGTGCTAGTTCCACGCCCTCAGGTTCCTATGGCTACACCTTC

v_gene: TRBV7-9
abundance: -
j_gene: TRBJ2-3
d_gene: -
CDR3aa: CASSPASGTSTDTQYF
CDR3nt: TGTGCCAGCAGCCCTGCCTCCGGAACTAGCACAGATACGCAGTATTTT

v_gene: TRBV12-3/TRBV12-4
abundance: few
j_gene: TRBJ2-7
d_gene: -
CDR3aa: CASSAPERRVYEQYF
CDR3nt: TGTGCCAGCAGTGCCCCCGAGCGGAGGGTCTACGAGCAGTACTTC

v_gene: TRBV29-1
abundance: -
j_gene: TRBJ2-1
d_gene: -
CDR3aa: CSAEQEKQFF
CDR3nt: TGCAGCGCTGAACAGGAAAAGCAGTTCTTC

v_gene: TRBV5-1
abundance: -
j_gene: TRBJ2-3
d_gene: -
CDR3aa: CASSSMAGSTDTQYF
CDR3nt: TGCGCCAGCAGCTCAATGGCGGGGAGCACAGATACGCAGTATTTT

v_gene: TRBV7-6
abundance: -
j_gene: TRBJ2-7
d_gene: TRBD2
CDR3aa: CASSLGVVGGGEYEQYF
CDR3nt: TGTGCCAGCAGCTTAGGGGTTGTTGGGGGGGGAGAGTACGAGCAGTACTTC